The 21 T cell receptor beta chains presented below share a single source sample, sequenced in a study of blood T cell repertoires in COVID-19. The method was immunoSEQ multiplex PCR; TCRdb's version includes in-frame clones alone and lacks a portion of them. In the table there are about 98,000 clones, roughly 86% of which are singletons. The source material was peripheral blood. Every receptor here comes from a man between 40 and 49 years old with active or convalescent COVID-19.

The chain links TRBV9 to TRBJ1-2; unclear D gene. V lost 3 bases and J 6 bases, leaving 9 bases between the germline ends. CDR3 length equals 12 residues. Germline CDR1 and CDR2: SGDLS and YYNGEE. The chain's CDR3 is CASSAVYHGYTF. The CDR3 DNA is TGTGCCAGCAGCGCAGTTTACCATGGCTACACCTTC.

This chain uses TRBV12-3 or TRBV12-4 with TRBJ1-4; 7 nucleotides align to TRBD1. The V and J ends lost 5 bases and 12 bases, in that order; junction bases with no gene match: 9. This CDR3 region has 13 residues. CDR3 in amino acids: CASSPRGGQQLFF. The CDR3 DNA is TGTGCCAGCAGTCCCAGAGGGGGCCAGCAACTGTTTTTT.

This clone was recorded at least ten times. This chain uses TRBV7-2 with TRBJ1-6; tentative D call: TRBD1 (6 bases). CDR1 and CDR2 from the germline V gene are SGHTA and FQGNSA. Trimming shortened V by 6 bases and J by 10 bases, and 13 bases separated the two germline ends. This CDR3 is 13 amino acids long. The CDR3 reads CASRQGDRSPLHF. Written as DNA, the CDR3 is TGTGCCAGCAGACAGGGAGATCGGTCACCCCTCCACTTT.

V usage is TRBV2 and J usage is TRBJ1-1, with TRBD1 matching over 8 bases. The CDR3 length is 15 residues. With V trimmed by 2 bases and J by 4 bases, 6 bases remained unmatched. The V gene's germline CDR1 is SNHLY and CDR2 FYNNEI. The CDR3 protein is CASSERGDRGTEAFF. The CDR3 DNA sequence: TGTGCCAGCAGTGAAAGGGGCGACAGGGGCACTGAAGCTTTCTTT.

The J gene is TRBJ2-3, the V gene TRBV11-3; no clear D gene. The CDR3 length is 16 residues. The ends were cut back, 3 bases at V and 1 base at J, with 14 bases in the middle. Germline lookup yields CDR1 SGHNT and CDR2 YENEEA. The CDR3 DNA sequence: TGTGCCAGCAGCTTCAACGACAACCCAGGCACAGATACGCAGTATTTT. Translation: CASSFNDNPGTDTQYF.

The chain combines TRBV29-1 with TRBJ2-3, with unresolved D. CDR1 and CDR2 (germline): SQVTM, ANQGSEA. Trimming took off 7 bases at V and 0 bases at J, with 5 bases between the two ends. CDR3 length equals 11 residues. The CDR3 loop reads CSARSTDTQYF. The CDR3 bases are TGCAGCGCCAGGAGCACAGATACGCAGTATTTT.

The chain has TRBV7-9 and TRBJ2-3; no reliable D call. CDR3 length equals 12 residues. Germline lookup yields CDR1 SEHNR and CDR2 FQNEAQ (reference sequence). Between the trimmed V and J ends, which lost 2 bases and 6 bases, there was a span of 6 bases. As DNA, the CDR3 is TGTGCCAGCAGCTTAACCGGGGATACGCAGTATTTT. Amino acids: CASSLTGDTQYF.

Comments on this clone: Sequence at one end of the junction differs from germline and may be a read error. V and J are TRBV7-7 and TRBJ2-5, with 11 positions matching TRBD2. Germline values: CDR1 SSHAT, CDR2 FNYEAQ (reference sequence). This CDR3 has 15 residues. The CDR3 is CASSLGGTSGGTQYF. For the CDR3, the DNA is TGTGCTAGCAGCTTAGGGGGGACTAGCGGAGGGACCCAGTACTTC.

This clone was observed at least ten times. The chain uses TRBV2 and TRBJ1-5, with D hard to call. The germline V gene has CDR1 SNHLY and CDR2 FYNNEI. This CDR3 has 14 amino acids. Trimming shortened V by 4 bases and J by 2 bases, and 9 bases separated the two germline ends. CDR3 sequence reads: CASSAEAGNQPQHF. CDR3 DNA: TGTGCCAGCAGTGCAGAGGCGGGCAATCAGCCCCAGCATTTT.

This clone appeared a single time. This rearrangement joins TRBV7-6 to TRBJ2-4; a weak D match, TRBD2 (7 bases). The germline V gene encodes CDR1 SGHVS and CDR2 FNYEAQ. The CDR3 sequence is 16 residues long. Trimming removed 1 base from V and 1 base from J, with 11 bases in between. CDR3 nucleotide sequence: TGTGCCAGCAGCTTAGACGCGGGGGCGGCCAAAAACATTCAGTACTTC. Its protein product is CASSLDAGAAKNIQYF. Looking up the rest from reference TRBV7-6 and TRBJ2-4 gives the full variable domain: GAGVSQSPRYKVTKRGQDVALRCDPISGHVSLYWYRQALGQGPEFLTYFNYEAQQDKSGLPNDRFSAERPEGSISTLTIQRTEQRDSAMYRCASSLDAGAAKNIQYFGAGTRLSVL.

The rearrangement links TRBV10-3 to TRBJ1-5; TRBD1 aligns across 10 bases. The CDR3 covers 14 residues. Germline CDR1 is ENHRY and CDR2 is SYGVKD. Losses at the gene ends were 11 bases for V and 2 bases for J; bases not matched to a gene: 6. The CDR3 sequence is CAVGQGGGNQPQHF. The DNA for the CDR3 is TGTGCCGTCGGACAGGGGGGAGGCAATCAGCCCCAGCATTTT.

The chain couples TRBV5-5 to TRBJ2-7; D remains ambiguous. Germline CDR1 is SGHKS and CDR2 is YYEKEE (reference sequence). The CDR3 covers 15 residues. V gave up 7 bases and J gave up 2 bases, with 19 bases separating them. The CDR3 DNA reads TGTGCCAGCGAGCGAGGTCTAGAGAAAACCTACGAGCAGTACTTC. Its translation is CASERGLEKTYEQYF.

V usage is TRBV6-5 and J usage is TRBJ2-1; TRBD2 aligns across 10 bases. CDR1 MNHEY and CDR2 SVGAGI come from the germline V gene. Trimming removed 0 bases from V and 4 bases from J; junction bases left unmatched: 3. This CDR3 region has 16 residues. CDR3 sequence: CASSYSASGGYNEQFF. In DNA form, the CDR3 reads TGTGCCAGCAGTTACTCGGCTAGCGGGGGATACAATGAGCAGTTCTTC.

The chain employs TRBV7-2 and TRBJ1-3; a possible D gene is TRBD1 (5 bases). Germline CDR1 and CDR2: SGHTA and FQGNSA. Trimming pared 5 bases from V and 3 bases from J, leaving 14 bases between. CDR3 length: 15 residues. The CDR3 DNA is TGTGCCAGCAGCCCAATTCAGGGAGGTGGAAACACCATATATTTT. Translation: CASSPIQGGGNTIYF.

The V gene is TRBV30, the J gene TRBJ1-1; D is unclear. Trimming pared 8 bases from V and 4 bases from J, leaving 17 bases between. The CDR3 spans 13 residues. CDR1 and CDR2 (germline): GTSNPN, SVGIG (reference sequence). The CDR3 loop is CATHLRVRTEAFF. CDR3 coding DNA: TGTGCCACGCATTTGCGAGTTCGCACTGAAGCTTTCTTT. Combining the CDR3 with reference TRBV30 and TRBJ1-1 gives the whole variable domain SQTIHQWPATLVQPVGSPLSLECTVEGTSNPNLYWYRQAAGRGLQLLFYSVGIGQISSEVPQNLSASRPQDRQFILSSKKLLLSDSGFYLCATHLRVRTEAFFGQGTRLTVV.

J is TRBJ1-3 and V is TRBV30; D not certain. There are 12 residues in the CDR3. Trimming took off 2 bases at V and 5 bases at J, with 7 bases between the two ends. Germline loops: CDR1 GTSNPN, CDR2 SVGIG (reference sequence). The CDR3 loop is CAWSPVRNTIYF. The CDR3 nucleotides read TGTGCCTGGAGTCCGGTCCGAAACACCATATATTTT.

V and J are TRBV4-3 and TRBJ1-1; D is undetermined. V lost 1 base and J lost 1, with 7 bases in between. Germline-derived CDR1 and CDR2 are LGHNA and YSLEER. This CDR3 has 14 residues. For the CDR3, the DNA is TGCGCCAGCAGCCAAGGTGTCGGGAACACTGAAGCTTTCTTT. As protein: CASSQGVGNTEAFF.

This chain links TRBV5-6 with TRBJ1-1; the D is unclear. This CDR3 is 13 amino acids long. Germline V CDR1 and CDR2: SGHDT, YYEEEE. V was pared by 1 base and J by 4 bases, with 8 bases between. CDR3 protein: CASSLKSGTEAFF. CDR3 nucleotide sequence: TGTGCCAGCAGCTTGAAGAGTGGCACTGAAGCTTTCTTT. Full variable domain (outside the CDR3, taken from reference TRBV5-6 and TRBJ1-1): DAGVTQSPTHLIKTRGQQVTLRCSPKSGHDTVSWYQQALGQGPQFIFQYYEEEERQRGNFPDRFSGHQFPNYSSELNVNALLLGDSALYLCASSLKSGTEAFFGQGTRLTVV.

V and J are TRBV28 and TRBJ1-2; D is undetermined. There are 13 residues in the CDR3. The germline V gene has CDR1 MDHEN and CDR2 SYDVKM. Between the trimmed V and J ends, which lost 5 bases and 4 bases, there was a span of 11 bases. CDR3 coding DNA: TGTGCCAGCAGTGGGAGGGCGCTCTATGGCTACACCTTC. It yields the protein CASSGRALYGYTF.

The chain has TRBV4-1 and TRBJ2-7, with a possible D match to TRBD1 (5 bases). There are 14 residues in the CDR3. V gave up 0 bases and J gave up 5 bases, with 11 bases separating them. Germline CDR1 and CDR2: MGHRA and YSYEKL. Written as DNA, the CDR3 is TGCGCCAGCAGCCAAGACCCGCTGGGGCACGAGCAGTACTTC. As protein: CASSQDPLGHEQYF.

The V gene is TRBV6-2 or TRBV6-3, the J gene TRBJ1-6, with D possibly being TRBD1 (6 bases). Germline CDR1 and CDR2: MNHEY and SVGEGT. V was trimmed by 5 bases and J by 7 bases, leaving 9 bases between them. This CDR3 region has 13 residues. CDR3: CASSQQGNSPLHF. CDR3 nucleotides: TGTGCCAGCAGTCAACAGGGAAATTCACCCCTCCACTTT.